This record covers a single T cell receptor beta chain. What antigen it recognizes has not been identified. There are no base qualities to consult, and no much larger clone falls within one base. Each donor gave one peripheral blood draw, averaging approximately 120 mL, which was collected into heparinised tubes. Using a panel that included CD45RO, CCR7, CD25, CD127, CD95 and CD27, naive, central memory, regulatory and stem cell-like memory CD4+ T cells were sorted on a BD FACSAria II. A purity above 95% was achieved for all sorted populations. Right away, PBMCs were isolated by Lymphoprep density gradient centrifugation and were stained directly, with no culture step. So that batch effects would be minimized, each experiment stained and sorted samples in pairs, pairing one healthy donor with one patient. The sample belongs to a study of beta chain features in type 1 diabetes (dated 2018 in TCRdb). Notes on the research overall: Mean age, gender distribution, total cell number and subset yield did not differ between patients and healthy donors. In the study, recently diagnosed type 1 diabetes patients and matched healthy donors were compared on the TCRB repertoires of their sorted circulating CD4+ T cell subsets. Regulatory and stem cell-like memory subsets were obtained from only 8 patients and about eight healthy donors, while naive and central memory subsets were obtained from all 30 or so donors. A total of around 100 million sorted cells were examined across all samples, and RNA yield correlated strongly with the number of cells per subset. Overall results and qualifications from the work: Fewer insertions and more nucleotide deletions at VDJ recombination sites were observed in patients with type 1 diabetes, implying thymic rearrangement abnormalities. The naive, central memory and regulatory TCRB repertoires appeared to resemble one another more closely among patients than among healthy donors. Because the HLA sub-analyses included only small numbers of individuals, any influence of HLA type on TCRB rearrangement was left unresolved. In all four CD4+ subsets, TCRB CDR3 length was moderately but significantly shorter in type 1 diabetes patients. Shorter templates might be favored by PCR, yet because patient and control samples were amplified and corrected together, any such skew would affect both groups equally. Because cDNA was sequenced instead of genomic DNA, highly expressing activated cells could be over-represented, though the groups showed no difference in activation or CD3 levels.

The entire amount of isolated RNA was reverse transcribed using the High Capacity cDNA Reverse Transcription Kit, so the sequenced TCRB transcripts were expressed ones. Deep immunoSEQ sequencing was performed on naive, central memory and regulatory T cell samples, with an average of roughly 3.3 million total reads per sample. Sorted cells were lysed in RLT buffer, and RNA was extracted using DNase-treated RNeasy Micro or Mini kits according to cell number. Each cell subset was processed separately to prevent cross-contamination, with patient and healthy donor samples processed together. Using the immunoSEQ multiplex PCR, TCRB sequences were amplified from cDNA into 87-bp fragments spanning the CDR3 region. Amplicons were sequenced on the Illumina HiSeq platform. The study's processing was this. Synthetic template baselines were used to correct PCR bias computationally, reads within Hamming distance 2 were collapsed together, and singletons that could not be merged were discarded. By aligning reads against IMGT, V, D and J genes, CDR3 length, and insertions or deletions at six rearrangement sites were assigned. Clonotype counts were normalized to sorted cell number within each subset before computing true diversity and Gini coefficients with the tcR R package. Repertoire sharing was quantified using the overlap coefficient calculated on TCRB nucleotide sequences. Sourced from immuneACCESS, this table was stored by TCRdb with only in-frame sequences that have V and J called. A share of the clones is absent; for the studies checked, an unresolved V gene accounts for under half, and the remainder has no known explanation. V and J calls and clone size come straight from that table; D and trimming were deduced from the DNA. The table for this sample lists more than 300,000 clones; over 9% of them were counted only once. Together, the top ten hold about 0.64% of the sample.

According to the germline V gene, CDR1 reads SGDLS and CDR2 reads YYNGEE. V is reduced by 1 base and J by 1 base, leaving a spacing of 11 bases between them. Including cysteine and phenylalanine, the CDR3 has 15 amino acids. Of all the DNA, just the CDR3 is kept, 45 bases in frame from base 1. The V and J segments used are TRBV9 and TRBJ2-5; the D assignment is uncertain and may be TRBD1 or TRBD2, with 6 bases supporting each. Sequencing was done on a sample of central memory CD4+ T cells from blood. The TCR sequence derives from a man aged 30 to 45 with type 1 diabetes. The CDR3 reads as follows: CASSVRGELQETQYF. The bases are TGTGCCAGCAGCGTAAGGGGGGAGCTCCAAGAGACCCAGTACTTC.